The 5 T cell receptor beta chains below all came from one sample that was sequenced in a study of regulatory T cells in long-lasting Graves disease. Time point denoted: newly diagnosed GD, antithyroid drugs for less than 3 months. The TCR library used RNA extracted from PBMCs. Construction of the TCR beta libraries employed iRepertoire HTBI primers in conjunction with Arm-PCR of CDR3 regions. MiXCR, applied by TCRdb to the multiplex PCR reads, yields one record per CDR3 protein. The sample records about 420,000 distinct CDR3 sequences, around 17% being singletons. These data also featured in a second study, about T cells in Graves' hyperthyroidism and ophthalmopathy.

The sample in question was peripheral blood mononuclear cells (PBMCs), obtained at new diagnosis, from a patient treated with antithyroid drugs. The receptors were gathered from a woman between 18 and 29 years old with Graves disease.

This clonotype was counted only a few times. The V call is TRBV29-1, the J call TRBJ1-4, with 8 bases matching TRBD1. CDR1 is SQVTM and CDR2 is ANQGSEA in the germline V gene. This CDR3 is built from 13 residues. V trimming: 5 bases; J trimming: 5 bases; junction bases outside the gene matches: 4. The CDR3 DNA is TGCAGCGTTACGGGACAGGCGAATGAAAAACTGTTTTTT. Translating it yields CSVTGQANEKLFF.

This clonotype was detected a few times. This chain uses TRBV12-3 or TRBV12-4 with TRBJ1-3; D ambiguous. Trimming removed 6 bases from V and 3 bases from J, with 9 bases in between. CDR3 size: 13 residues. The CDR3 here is CASSRLGGNTIYF. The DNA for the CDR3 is TGTGCCAGCAGCCGCCTGGGTGGAAACACCATATATTTT.

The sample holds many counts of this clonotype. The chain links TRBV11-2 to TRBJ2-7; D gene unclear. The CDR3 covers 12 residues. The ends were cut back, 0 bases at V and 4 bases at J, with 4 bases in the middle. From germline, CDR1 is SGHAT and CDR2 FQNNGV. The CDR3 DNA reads TGTGCCAGCAGCTTAGATCTATACGAGCAGTACTTC. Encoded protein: CASSLDLYEQYF.

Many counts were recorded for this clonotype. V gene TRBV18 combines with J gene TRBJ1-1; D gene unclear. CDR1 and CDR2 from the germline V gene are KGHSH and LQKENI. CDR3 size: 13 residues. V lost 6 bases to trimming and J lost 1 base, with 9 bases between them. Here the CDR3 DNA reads TGTGCCAGCTCTCCCGCAGCGAACACTGAAGCTTTCTTT. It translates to CASSPAANTEAFF.

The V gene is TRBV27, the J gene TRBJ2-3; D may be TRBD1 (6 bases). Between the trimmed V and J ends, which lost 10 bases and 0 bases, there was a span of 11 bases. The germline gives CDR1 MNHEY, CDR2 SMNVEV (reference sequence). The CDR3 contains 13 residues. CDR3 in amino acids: CATQDSSTDTQYF. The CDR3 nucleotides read TGTGCCACTCAGGACAGTAGCACAGATACGCAGTATTTT.